A selection of T cell receptor beta chains follows, all from one sample in a study of shared clonotypes between healthy human individuals. Clones were read by immunoSEQ multiplex PCR, and TCRdb kept only the in-frame ones, dropping some. The sample shows hundreds of thousands of clones, roughly 95% of them seen only once. The sample comprised naive CD4+ T cells sorted from blood. The receptors derive from a woman aged 25 to 39 in good health. CDR3s include the opening cysteine and the closing phenylalanine or tryptophan. Each record gives: clone size, J gene, D gene, V gene, CDR3 DNA, CDR3 protein. The D gene is left open where the match is weak. A row's size may be missing; if present it is once, few, many or a size class.

- TRBJ1-2 TRBD1 TRBV19 TGTGCCAGTAGCCCCACGTGGACAGGGGGCGGCTATGGCTACACCTTC CASSPTWTGGGYGYTF
- TRBJ1-3 - TRBV20-1 TGCAGTGCTGGGGGTGGAAACACCATATATTTT CSAGGGNTIYF
- TRBJ2-7 TRBD2 TRBV7-1 TGTGCCAGCAGACTAGCGGGACTCTCCTACGAGCAGTACTTC CASRLAGLSYEQYF
- TRBJ1-1 - TRBV5-1 TGCGCCAGCAGCTTGTGGGGGGGACAGAACACTGAAGCTTTCTTT CASSLWGGQNTEAFF
once TRBJ2-5 - TRBV6-5 TGTGCCAGCACCCCCTGGAGGGAGGATAGGACCCAGTACTTC CASTPWREDRTQYF
once TRBJ2-7 - TRBV25-1 TGTGCCAGCGGCGGACTTCCGTACGAGCAGTACTTC CASGGLPYEQYF
- TRBJ2-1 - TRBV27 TGTGCCAGCAGCCCTCGACCCACTAGCAGCTCCTACAATGAGCAGTTCTTC CASSPRPTSSSYNEQFF
- TRBJ1-1 - TRBV11-2 TGTGCCAGCAGCTTAGATCCTCTCGGGGAGAACACTGAAGCTTTCTTT CASSLDPLGENTEAFF
- TRBJ2-7 - TRBV7-2 TGTGCCAGCAGTCTCACCGGGACTGGCTTCTCCTACGAGCAGTACTTC CASSLTGTGFSYEQYF
once TRBJ1-5 TRBD1 TRBV7-2 TGTGCCAGCAGCGGACGGACAGGGGGGGAGCAGCCCCAGCATTTT CASSGRTGGEQPQHF
- TRBJ2-1 TRBD2 TRBV20-1 TGCAGTGCTCCCGATTTCCAGCGGGGGTTCTTC CSAPDFQRGFF